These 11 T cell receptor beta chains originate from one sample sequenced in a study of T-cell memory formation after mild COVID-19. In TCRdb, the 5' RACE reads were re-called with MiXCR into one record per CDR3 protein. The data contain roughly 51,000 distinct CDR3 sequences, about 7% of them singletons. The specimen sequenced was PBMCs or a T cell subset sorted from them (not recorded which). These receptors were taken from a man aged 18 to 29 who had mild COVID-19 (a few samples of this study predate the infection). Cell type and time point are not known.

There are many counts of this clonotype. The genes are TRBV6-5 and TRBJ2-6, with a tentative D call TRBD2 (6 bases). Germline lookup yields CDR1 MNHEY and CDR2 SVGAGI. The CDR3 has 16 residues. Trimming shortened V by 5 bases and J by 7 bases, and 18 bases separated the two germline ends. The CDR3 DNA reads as TGTGCCAGCAGTGGCGGGATCCCAGGAGGAGCCAACGTCCTGACTTTC. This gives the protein CASSGGIPGGANVLTF.

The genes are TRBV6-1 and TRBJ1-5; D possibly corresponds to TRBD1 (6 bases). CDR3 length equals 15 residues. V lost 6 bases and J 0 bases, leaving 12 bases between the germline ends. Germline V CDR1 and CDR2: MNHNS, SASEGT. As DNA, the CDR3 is TGTGCCAGCAGAGACGGACAGAATAGCAATCAGCCCCAGCATTTT. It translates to CASRDGQNSNQPQHF.

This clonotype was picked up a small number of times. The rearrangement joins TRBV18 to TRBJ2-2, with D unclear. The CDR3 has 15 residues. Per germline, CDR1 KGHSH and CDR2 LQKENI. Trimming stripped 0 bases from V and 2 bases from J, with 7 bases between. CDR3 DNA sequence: TGTGCCAGCTCACCACCGAACACTAACACCGGGGAGCTGTTTTTT. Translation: CASSPPNTNTGELFF.

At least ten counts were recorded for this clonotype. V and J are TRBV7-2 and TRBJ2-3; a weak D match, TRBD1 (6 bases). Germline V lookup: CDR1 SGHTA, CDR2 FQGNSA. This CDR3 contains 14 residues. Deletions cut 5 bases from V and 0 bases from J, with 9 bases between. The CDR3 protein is CASSVGQSTDTQYF. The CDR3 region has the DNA TGTGCCAGCAGCGTCGGACAGAGCACAGATACGCAGTATTTT. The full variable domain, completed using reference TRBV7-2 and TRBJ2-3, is GAGVSQSPSNKVTEKGKDVELRCDPISGHTALYWYRQSLGQGLEFLIYFQGNSAPDKSGLPSDRFSAERTGGSVSTLTIQRTQQEDSAVYLCASSVGQSTDTQYFGPGTRLTVL.

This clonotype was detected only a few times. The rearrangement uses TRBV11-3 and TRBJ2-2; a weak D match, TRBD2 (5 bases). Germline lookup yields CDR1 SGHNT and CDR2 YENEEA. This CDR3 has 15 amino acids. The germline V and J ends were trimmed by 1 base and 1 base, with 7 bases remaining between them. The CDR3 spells CASSLAAGNTGELFF. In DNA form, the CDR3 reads TGTGCCAGCAGCTTAGCGGCGGGGAACACCGGGGAGCTGTTTTTT.

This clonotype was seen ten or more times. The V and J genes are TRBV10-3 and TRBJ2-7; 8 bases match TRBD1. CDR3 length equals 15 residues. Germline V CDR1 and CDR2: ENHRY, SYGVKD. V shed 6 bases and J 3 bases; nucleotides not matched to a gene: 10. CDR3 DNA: TGTGCCATCAGGACTGGACAGGGAGGTGGCTACGAGCAGTACTTC. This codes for CAIRTGQGGGYEQYF.

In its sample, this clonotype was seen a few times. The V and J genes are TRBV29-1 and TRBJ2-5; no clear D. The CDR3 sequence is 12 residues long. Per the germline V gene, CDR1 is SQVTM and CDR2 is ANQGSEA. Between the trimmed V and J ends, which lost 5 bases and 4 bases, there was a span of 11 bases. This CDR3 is CSVSAILETQYF. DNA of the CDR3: TGCAGCGTTAGTGCAATTCTAGAGACCCAGTACTTC.

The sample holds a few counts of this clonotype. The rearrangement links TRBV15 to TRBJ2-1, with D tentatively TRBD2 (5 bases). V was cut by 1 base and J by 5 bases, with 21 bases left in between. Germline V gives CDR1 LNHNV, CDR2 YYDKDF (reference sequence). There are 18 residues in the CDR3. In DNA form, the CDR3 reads TGTGCCACCAGCAGAGCTATACTCACTTCGGGAACTCACAATGAGCAGTTCTTC. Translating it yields CATSRAILTSGTHNEQFF.

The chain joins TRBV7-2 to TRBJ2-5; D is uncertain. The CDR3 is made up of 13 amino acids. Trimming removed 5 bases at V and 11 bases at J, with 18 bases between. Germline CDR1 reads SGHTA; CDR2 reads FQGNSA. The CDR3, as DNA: TGTGCCAGCAGCCCCAATGGGTTCGTAGCACAGTACTTC. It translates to CASSPNGFVAQYF.

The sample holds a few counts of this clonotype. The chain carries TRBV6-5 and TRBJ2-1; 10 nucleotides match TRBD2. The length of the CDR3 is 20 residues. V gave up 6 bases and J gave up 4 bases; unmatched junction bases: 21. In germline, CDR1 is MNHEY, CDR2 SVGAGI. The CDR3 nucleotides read TGTGCCAGCAGAACCGGGCCTAGCGGGGGCGCGGGCTTGAGATACAATGAGCAGTTCTTC. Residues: CASRTGPSGGAGLRYNEQFF.

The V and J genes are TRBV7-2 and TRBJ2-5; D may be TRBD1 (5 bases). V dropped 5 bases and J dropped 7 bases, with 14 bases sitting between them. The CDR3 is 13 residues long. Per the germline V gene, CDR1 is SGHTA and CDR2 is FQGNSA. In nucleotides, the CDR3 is TGTGCCAGCAGCCTGGACACCATGGGGACCCAGTACTTC. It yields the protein CASSLDTMGTQYF.